The 15 T cell receptor beta chains reported below all come from one sample, sequenced in a study of CD8+ T cells in alopecia areata. Following extraction, RNA underwent reverse transcription to cDNA, which served as the sequencing template. The repertoire was sequenced with immunoSEQ multiplex PCR; TCRdb's copy has only in-frame clones and lacks some. The repertoire consists of about 6,000 clones, none detected only once. The pooled cutaneous lymph node cells were sorted using several markers (CD4, CD8alpha, NKG2D, NKG2ACE and others). Sequencing was performed on CD8+ T cells sorted from a lymph node. These receptor sequences come from a C3H/HeJ mouse with alopecia areata. This strain has MHC haplotype H2-k.

This clone was counted ten times or more. The listed genes are named as in mouse. Read data end 4 residues before the CDR3 end; the end is taken from the germline J gene. The sample carries other DNA sequences with the same CDR3. The chain couples TRBV5 to TRBJ2-5, with D possibly matching TRBD2 (6 bases). Per the germline V gene, CDR1 is LGHNA and CDR2 is YNLKQL (reference sequence). This CDR3 has 14 residues. With 4 bases removed from V and 0 bases from J, the gap between germline ends came to 8 bases. The DNA read from the CDR3 is TGTGCCAGCAGCCCCTGGGGTAACCAAGAC. It translates to CASSPWGNQD. The full CDR3 protein is CASSPWGNQDTQYF.

This clone is classed as medium-sized (0.01 to 0.1%). Mouse germline and gene names are used. The read comes to an end 4 residues before the CDR3 does, leaving the germline J gene to fill in the end. The gene calls are TRBV5 and TRBJ2-3, with TRBD2 identical over 11 bases. This CDR3 is 17 amino acids long. V lost 0 bases and J lost 3; bases outside the gene matches: 5. Germline V gives CDR1 LGHNA, CDR2 YNLKQL (reference sequence). The covered CDR3 bases are TGTGCCAGCAGCCAAGATCTGAGGACTGGGGGGGCAGAA. Protein sequence: CASSQDLRTGGAE. The entire CDR3 reads CASSQDLRTGGAETLYF.

This clone was counted ten times or more. Here the gene names and germline are mouse. The CDR3 end is not reached by the read, which stops 4 residues before it; the germline J gene fills it in. The V gene is TRBV13-2, the J gene TRBJ2-1; 9 nucleotides align to TRBD2. This CDR3 has 15 amino acids. V was clipped by 1 base and J by 4 bases; unmatched bases: 3. The germline gives CDR1 NNHNN, CDR2 SYGAGS (reference sequence). The CDR3 is CASGDYLGGYAEQFF. Partial CDR3 DNA: TGTGCCAGCGGTGATTATCTGGGGGGGTATGCT.

The table lists this clone with a few counts. The gene names given are mouse names. The CDR3 end falls 4 residues outside the read, so it is completed with the germline J gene. V is TRBV13-2 and J is TRBJ2-3; 7 bases map to TRBD2. CDR1 is NNHNN and CDR2 is SYGAGS in the germline V gene (reference sequence). The trim removed 1 base at V and 0 bases at J, leaving 5 bases unmatched. This CDR3 comprises 16 residues. The CDR3 loop reads CASGDLGLDSAETLYF. The part of the CDR3 DNA that was read is TGTGCCAGCGGTGATCTCGGACTGGATAGTGCAGAA.

Ten or more counts support this clone. Mouse gene names and germline throughout. The CDR3 end is not reached by the read, which stops 4 residues before it; the germline J gene fills it in. The chain recombines TRBV29 with TRBJ1-1; 10 bases are shared with TRBD1. The germline V gene has CDR1 MSHET and CDR2 SYDVDS. With V trimmed by 4 bases and J by 4 bases, 0 bases remained unmatched. The CDR3 is 13 residues long. The sequenced CDR3 bases are TGTGCTAGCAGTTGGGACAGGGGCACA. Residues: CASSWDRGT. The full CDR3 is CASSWDRGTEVFF.

This clone ranks as medium-sized. The genes and germline here are from mouse. The read terminates 4 residues ahead of where the CDR3 ends, so the germline J gene completes it. J is TRBJ2-3 and V is TRBV13-1; 12 bases map to TRBD2. This CDR3 is built from 16 residues. V shed 4 bases, J shed 4 bases, and the junction held 7 bases outside the gene matches. CDR1 and CDR2 (germline): NSHNY, SYGAGN. CDR3 DNA (partial): TGTGCCAGCAGTAACTCGACTGGGGGGGCGACAGAA. Its protein is CASSNSTGGATE. The entire CDR3 sequence reads CASSNSTGGATETLYF.

This clone appeared many times. Germline and genes: mouse. The CDR3 bases that were read are TGTGCCAGCAGCCAAGATGGGGGGTATAATTCGCCC. Protein sequence: CASSQDGGYNSP. The CDR3 reads in full as CASSQDGGYNSPLYF. This chain uses TRBV5 with TRBJ1-6; D possibly corresponds to TRBD1 (5 bases). The read terminates 3 residues ahead of where the CDR3 ends, so the germline J gene completes it. TRBJ1-6 falls under the ORF class, with uncertain function. The CDR3 is 15 amino acids. Germline CDR1 LGHNA, CDR2 YNLKQL (reference sequence). The germline V and J ends were trimmed by 0 bases and 4 bases, with 7 bases remaining between them.

This clone was seen repeatedly, ten times or more. The listed genes are named as in mouse. The read halts 4 residues ahead of the CDR3 end, with the missing end drawn from the germline J gene. This sequence joins TRBV13-2 and TRBJ2-7; D is ambiguous. CDR1 is NNHNN and CDR2 is SYGAGS in the germline V gene (reference sequence). CDR3 length: 12 residues. The covered CDR3 bases are TGTGCCAGCGGTGATGCCAGGTAT. Its protein product is CASGDARY. In full, the CDR3 is CASGDARYEQYF.

On this clone itself: Mouse gene names and germline throughout. The read ends 4 residues before the CDR3 terminus; that terminus is restored from the germline J gene. J is TRBJ2-1 and V is TRBV13-2; the match to TRBD2 covers 8 bases. Unmatched junction bases numbered 4, after V lost 5 bases and J lost 0 bases. Germline loops: CDR1 NNHNN, CDR2 SYGAGS (reference sequence). This CDR3 has 15 residues. Incomplete CDR3 DNA: TGTGCCAGCGGCCTCACTGGGGGTAACTATGCT. It encodes CASGLTGGNYA. The complete CDR3 protein is CASGLTGGNYAEQFF.

This clone ranks as medium-sized. The gene symbols are mouse symbols. The read falls 4 residues short of the CDR3 end, and the missing part is taken from the germline J gene. The V gene is TRBV13-1, the J gene TRBJ2-2, with 7 bases fitting TRBD1. J gave up 0 bases and V 3 bases, and 2 bases lay outside the gene matches. CDR1 is NSHNY and CDR2 is SYGAGN in the germline V gene. The CDR3 has 15 residues. CDR3 DNA, as far as it was read: TGTGCCAGCAGTGTCGGGACAGCAAACACCGGG. Residues: CASSVGTANTG. The whole CDR3 sequence reads CASSVGTANTGQLYF.

This clone has only a few counts. Gene names denote mouse genes. The CDR3 is cut off 4 residues early in the read; its end comes from the germline J gene. This chain uses TRBV13-2 with TRBJ2-1; TRBD2 agrees at 7 bases. This CDR3 has 14 amino acids. Trimming at V came to 4 bases and at J to 3 bases, leaving 4 bases not matched to a gene. Germline V gene sequence: CDR1 NNHNN, CDR2 SYGAGS (reference sequence). CDR3 DNA (partial): TGTGCCAGCGGTAACTGGGGCCTCTATGCT. Its translation is CASGNWGLYA. The full CDR3 reads CASGNWGLYAEQFF.

This clone ranks as medium-sized. Gene names and germline match the mouse. The read terminates 4 residues before the CDR3 end, so the remaining end is supplied by the germline J gene. Other DNA variants within this sample encode the same CDR3. This chain joins TRBV17 and TRBJ2-7; TRBD1 matches 9 bases. Germline V gene data show CDR1 as MNHDT and CDR2 as YYDKIL. The CDR3 is made up of 13 amino acids. The CDR3 sequence: CASSTGTGYEQYF. Incomplete CDR3 DNA: TGTGCTAGCAGCACCGGGACAGGGTAT.

This clone appeared many times. These gene names are mouse names. The read is 4 residues too short to cover the CDR3 end, so that end is filled in from the germline J gene. The chain joins TRBV1 to TRBJ2-7, with unresolved D. CDR1 and CDR2 (germline): NSQYPW, LRSPGD (reference sequence). The CDR3 is 12 amino acids. The ends were cut back, 0 bases at V and 3 bases at J, with 3 bases in the middle. This CDR3 is CTCSAELYEQYF. The sequenced CDR3 bases are TGCACCTGCAGTGCAGAACTCTAT. The whole variable domain, filled in from reference TRBV1 and TRBJ2-7, reads VTLLEQNPRWRLVPRGQAVNLRCILKNSQYPWMSWYQQDLQKQLQWLFTLRSPGDKEVKSLPGADYLATRVTDTELRLQVANMSQGRTLYCTCSAELYEQYFGPGTRLTVL.

Of note for this clone: Mouse germline and gene names are used. The read ends 3 residues shy of where the CDR3 ends; the end is completed using the germline J gene. V and J are TRBV14 and TRBJ1-6, with TRBD1 identical over 10 bases. TRBJ1-6 is designated an ORF whose function remains uncertain. Per germline, CDR1 SGHDT and CDR2 FRDEAV. V dropped 5 bases and J dropped 0; count of bases not matched to a gene: 5. This CDR3 comprises 17 residues. The CDR3 DNA, read in part, is TGTGCCAGCAGACGGGGACAGGGGAATTCCTATAATTCGCCC. Protein product: CASRRGQGNSYNSP. The CDR3 in full is CASRRGQGNSYNSPLYF.

This clone is medium-sized (0.01 to 0.1%) in the sample. These gene names are mouse names. Sequencing ends 4 residues short of the CDR3 end; the germline J gene provides the rest. The chain couples TRBV1 to TRBJ2-5, with 8 bases fitting TRBD2. The CDR3 consists of 13 residues. Germline V lookup: CDR1 NSQYPW, CDR2 LRSPGD (reference sequence). The CDR3 reads CTCSAGTGDTQYF. The CDR3 bases that were read are TGCACCTGCAGTGCAGGGACTGGGGAC. Full variable domain (outside the CDR3, taken from reference TRBV1 and TRBJ2-5): VTLLEQNPRWRLVPRGQAVNLRCILKNSQYPWMSWYQQDLQKQLQWLFTLRSPGDKEVKSLPGADYLATRVTDTELRLQVANMSQGRTLYCTCSAGTGDTQYFGPGTRLLVL.